This T cell receptor beta chain was sequenced in a study of HIV-infected patients and healthy controls. Overall study context: Viral load fell to undetectable in about 70% of the 16 patients by the second blood draw. Total CDR3 counts per chain did not differ significantly between patients and controls.

Broader study findings: MAIT alpha-chain CDR3s were frequent in healthy controls, depleted in HIV+. Study cohorts differed slightly in age and sex, but this did not explain diversity differences.

Follow-up blood was drawn about 14 weeks, roughly three months, after antiretroviral therapy began. Whole blood was used without fractionation, so all unsorted peripheral T cells were included. By share, this clonotype ranks as medium-sized. Its matching antigen is unknown. Reverse transcription used roughly 450 ng RNA and constant-region primers for alpha and beta. Alpha and beta chain libraries were made separately by chain-specific third strand synthesis with multiplexing indices. Each CDR3 protein gets one entry after TCRdb re-called the 5' RACE reads with MiXCR. The sample records 9,400 or so distinct CDR3 sequences, 8.7% being singletons. CDR3 size: 14 residues. Deletions cut 1 base from V and 8 bases from J, with 13 bases between. Germline CDR1 reads SGHDN; CDR2 reads FVKESK.

The specimen was blood, collected during antiretroviral therapy. The receptor comes from an adult with HIV infection. The rearrangement uses TRBV14 and TRBJ2-3; D remains ambiguous. DNA for the CDR3: TGTGCCAGCAGCCAAGTCTTCGGTACGGGTACGCAGTATTTT. It yields the protein CASSQVFGTGTQYF.